This T cell receptor (beta chain) was recorded in a study of T cells after yellow fever vaccination (dated 2019 in TCRdb). Background for the entire study: Libraries from fractions with low cell numbers were prepared with the SMART-Seq v4 Ultra Low Input RNA kit. To follow T-cell clones before and after primary and booster YFV17D yellow fever vaccination, bulk TCR alpha and beta repertoires were sequenced over time. Two healthy male donors, one aged 18 to 30 and one aged 30 to 39 years, made up the cohort. Bulk PBMC replicates and cell subsets were isolated from blood drawn at multiple timepoints before and after both primary and secondary immunization.

The intended sense of this specimen's treatment or condition label: live attenuated yellow fever vaccine strain. Two biological replicates of bulk PBMCs were collected at each blood-draw timepoint. A standard Ficoll-Paque protocol was used to isolate PBMCs from peripheral blood. TriZol was used to extract RNA from bulk PBMCs, CD4 and CD8 fractions, and dextramer-positive and dextramer-negative fractions. Ten or more counts support this clonotype. Its recognized antigen is unknown. No base quality information exists; no much larger clone differs at one position. Spanning cysteine to phenylalanine, the CDR3 consists of 13 amino acids. The DNA shown is the 39-base CDR3, in frame from base 1. The germline V gene sets CDR1 to SGHRS and CDR2 to YFSETQ. Deletion took 0 bases off V and 9 bases off J, with a span of 10 bases between the germline ends. The instrument was an Illumina NovaSeq 6000. TCR cDNA was made using 5'RACE template switching, a step that added a universal primer site and unique molecular identifiers. Priming of cDNA synthesis was performed from both the TCR alpha and TCR beta constant segments. Library amplification used two PCR steps, and the second PCR step added sample barcodes and sequencing adapters. Sequencing of libraries was done on Illumina HiSeq 2500 (2x100 bp) or NovaSeq (2x150 bp). Under the source paper's analysis protocol: Demultiplexing of reads and collapsing into UMI consensus sequences were performed with MIGEC, and V(D)J alignment was carried out with MiXCR. Clonotypes responding to the vaccine were identified with edgeR on replicate PBMC samples, with the criteria of FDR below 0.01 and a log2 fold change above 5 up to day 15. CD4 or CD8 identity was assigned to each bulk clonotype according to whether the clonotype was present at higher abundance in the sequenced CD4 repertoire or the sequenced CD8 repertoire. The public reads were run again by TCRdb, first through fastp at Q25 and then through MiXCR, and only productive beta chains were kept. Rows with a matching CDR3 protein are joined into one entry that keeps the most common DNA and genes. TCRdb, not the original authors, processed these V and J calls. A total of hundreds of thousands of distinct CDR3 sequences appear in this sample, roughly 4.3% of them only once. The leading ten clones occupy roughly 25% of the sample.

What the study reported, not specific to this receptor: Computational filtering was required because FACS-sorted repertoires could contain abundant contaminating clonotypes from the bulk population. Because the study included only a couple of donors, the extent to which the findings can be generalized is limited. A small share of clonotypes was detected in both CD4 and CD8 compartments, with the overlap likely arising from convergent recombination. The secondary T-cell response was found to be weaker but faster than the primary response, with a peak reached on day 5 rather than on day 15. After the booster, most clones that had expanded after primary vaccination were detected again (over 95% of CD4 and around nine tenths of CD8), suggesting broad maintenance of memory.

The sequences come from PBMCs, collected 5 days after the yellow fever booster vaccination. This clonotype was obtained from a man younger than 35 who received the YFV17D yellow fever vaccine. The chain is assembled from TRBV5-1 and TRBJ2-1; the D segment could be TRBD2, given 6 matching bases. The CDR3 region reads CASSLGLVFEQFF. The nucleotide sequence reads TGCGCCAGCAGCTTGGGACTAGTGTTTGAGCAGTTCTTC.